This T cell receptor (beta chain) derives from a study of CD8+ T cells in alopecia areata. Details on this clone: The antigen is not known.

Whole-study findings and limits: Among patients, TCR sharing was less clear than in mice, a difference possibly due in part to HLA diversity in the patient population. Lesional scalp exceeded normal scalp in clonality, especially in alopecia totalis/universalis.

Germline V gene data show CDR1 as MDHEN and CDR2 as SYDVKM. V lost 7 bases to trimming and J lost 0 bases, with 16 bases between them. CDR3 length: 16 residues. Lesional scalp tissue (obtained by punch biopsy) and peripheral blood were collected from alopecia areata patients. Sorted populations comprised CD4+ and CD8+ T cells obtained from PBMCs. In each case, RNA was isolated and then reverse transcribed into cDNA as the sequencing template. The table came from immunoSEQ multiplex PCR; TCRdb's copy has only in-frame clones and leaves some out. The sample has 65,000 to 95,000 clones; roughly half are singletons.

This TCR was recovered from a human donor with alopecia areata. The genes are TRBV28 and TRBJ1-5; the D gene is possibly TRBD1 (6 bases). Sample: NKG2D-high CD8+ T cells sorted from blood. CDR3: CASTKDRRYSNQPQHF. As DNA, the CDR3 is TGTGCCAGCACCAAAGACAGGCGATATAGCAATCAGCCCCAGCATTTT.